The rows below give T cell receptor beta chains drawn from one sample of a study of shared clonotypes between healthy human individuals. Repertoires were generated with immunoSEQ multiplex PCR, while TCRdb's copy carries only in-frame clones and drops some. The data show 700,000 or so clones, more than 70% seen once. Material for sequencing was memory CD4+ T cells sorted from blood. These receptors came from a woman in her twenties or thirties in good health. The CDR3 runs from the conserved cysteine through the conserved F or W. A D gene is named only where the DNA matches it firmly. Not every row has a clone size; where given, it reads once, few, many or a size class.

DNA: TGCGCCAGCAGCTTACAGGCGACGTATAATGAAAAACTGTTTTTT; CDR3: CASSLQATYNEKLFF; size: .; V: TRBV5-1; D: .; length: 15; J: TRBJ1-4
DNA: TGTGCCAGCAGCGTAGGTAGCGGGATGCCTTCTGAGCAGTTCTTC; CDR3: CASSVGSGMPSEQFF; size: .; V: TRBV9; D: TRBD2; length: 15; J: TRBJ2-1
DNA: TGTGCCAGCAGGAGGGGGTTTAATGAAAAACTGTTTTTT; CDR3: CASRRGFNEKLFF; size: .; V: TRBV28; D: .; length: 13; J: TRBJ1-4
DNA: TGTGCCAGCAGCTCCCGGACAGTCAATAGCAATCAGCCCCAGCATTTT; CDR3: CASSSRTVNSNQPQHF; size: .; V: TRBV5-6; D: .; length: 16; J: TRBJ1-5
DNA: TGCGCCAGCAGCTTGGATCTAGCGGGAGGGCCCGGGAAGCTGTTTTTT; CDR3: CASSLDLAGGPGKLFF; size: .; V: TRBV5-1; D: TRBD2; length: 16; J: TRBJ2-2
DNA: TGTGCCAGCAGAACCATTCTGAACACTGAAGCTTTCTTT; CDR3: CASRTILNTEAFF; size: .; V: TRBV28; D: .; length: 13; J: TRBJ1-1
DNA: TGCGCCAGCTCGGGATCATCGGGATCTAGCACAGATACGCAGTATTTT; CDR3: CASSGSSGSSTDTQYF; size: few; V: TRBV5-1; D: .; length: 16; J: TRBJ2-3
DNA: TGTGCCAGCTCACTCACAGGGAACTCCTACAATGAGCAGTTCTTC; CDR3: CASSLTGNSYNEQFF; size: .; V: TRBV18; D: .; length: 15; J: TRBJ2-1
DNA: TGTGCCAGCAGACGGGACAGGGAGTGTGGCAAAAACATTCAGTACTTC; CDR3: CASRRDRECGKNIQYF; size: .; V: TRBV6-4; D: TRBD1; length: 16; J: TRBJ2-4
DNA: TGTGCCAGCAGTCCCAGAGGAACAGGGGCTTACTACGAGCAGTACTTC; CDR3: CASSPRGTGAYYEQYF; size: few; V: TRBV25-1; D: TRBD1; length: 16; J: TRBJ2-7
DNA: TGTGCCAGCAGTGAATTACCGACAGGGTATTTCCCCAACGAGCAGTACTTC; CDR3: CASSELPTGYFPNEQYF; size: .; V: TRBV2; D: TRBD1; length: 17; J: TRBJ2-7
DNA: TGTGCCAGCAGTTTGGGACTACGGGGCTACAATGAGCAGTTCTTC; CDR3: CASSLGLRGYNEQFF; size: .; V: TRBV6-6; D: TRBD2; length: 15; J: TRBJ2-1
DNA: TGTGCCACCAGCAGAGGACGGAACTATGGCTACACCTTC; CDR3: CATSRGRNYGYTF; size: .; V: TRBV15; D: .; length: 13; J: TRBJ1-2
DNA: TGTGCCAGCAGCTCGACGACTTACACAGATACGCAGTATTTT; CDR3: CASSSTTYTDTQYF; size: .; V: TRBV7-1; D: .; length: 14; J: TRBJ2-3
DNA: TGTGCCAGCAGCTTTGGGACAGAGACATACAATGAGCAGTTCTTC; CDR3: CASSFGTETYNEQFF; size: once; V: TRBV7-2; D: TRBD1; length: 15; J: TRBJ2-1
DNA: TGTGCCAGCAGCGTCCTAGCGGGCTCCTACAATGAGCAGTTCTTC; CDR3: CASSVLAGSYNEQFF; size: .; V: TRBV7-6; D: TRBD2; length: 15; J: TRBJ2-1
DNA: TGTGCCAGTAGTCCTCGGACTAGCGGGAACGAGCAGTACTTC; CDR3: CASSPRTSGNEQYF; size: .; V: TRBV19; D: TRBD2; length: 14; J: TRBJ2-7
DNA: TGCGCCAGCAGCCCCGCTCCTAGCGGGAGTCGCAATGAGCAGTTCTTC; CDR3: CASSPAPSGSRNEQFF; size: .; V: TRBV5-1; D: TRBD2; length: 16; J: TRBJ2-1
DNA: TGTGCCAGCAGTGAAGTGGGCTATGGCTACACCTTC; CDR3: CASSEVGYGYTF; size: .; V: TRBV25-1; D: .; length: 12; J: TRBJ1-2
DNA: TGTGCCAGCAGTGGGACAGACGAGACCCAGTACTTC; CDR3: CASSGTDETQYF; size: .; V: TRBV28; D: TRBD1; length: 12; J: TRBJ2-5
DNA: TGTGCCAGTAGTCCGGGGGGGACCCTAAAAAACATTCAGTACTTC; CDR3: CASSPGGTLKNIQYF; size: many; V: TRBV19; D: TRBD2; length: 15; J: TRBJ2-4
DNA: TGCGCCAGCAGTGTATCACGGACGAACACTGAAGCTTTCTTT; CDR3: CASSVSRTNTEAFF; size: .; V: TRBV10-2; D: .; length: 14; J: TRBJ1-1
DNA: TGTGCCAGCAGCTCAGACCAGGGGTACGAGCAGTACTTC; CDR3: CASSSDQGYEQYF; size: .; V: TRBV11-3; D: .; length: 13; J: TRBJ2-7
DNA: TGTGCCAGCAGTGAAGGAAGGGCAACTGGGGCCAACGTCCTGACTTTC; CDR3: CASSEGRATGANVLTF; size: .; V: TRBV2; D: .; length: 16; J: TRBJ2-6
DNA: TGTGCCAGCTCTACGGCCATAAACAATGAGCAGTTCTTC; CDR3: CASSTAINNEQFF; size: .; V: TRBV18; D: .; length: 13; J: TRBJ2-1
DNA: TGTGCCAGCAGCCAAGAGGGACAGGGGGCTGCCGGGGAGCTGTTTTTT; CDR3: CASSQEGQGAAGELFF; size: few; V: TRBV4-2; D: TRBD1; length: 16; J: TRBJ2-2
DNA: TGTGCCAGCAGCTTACAAAGCGGGAGTGAGACCCAGTACTTC; CDR3: CASSLQSGSETQYF; size: .; V: TRBV7-2; D: TRBD2; length: 14; J: TRBJ2-5
DNA: TGTGCCAGCAGTGCGGGGGGGACAGGAGATTTTAATGAAAAACTGTTTTTT; CDR3: CASSAGGTGDFNEKLFF; size: .; V: TRBV2; D: TRBD1; length: 17; J: TRBJ1-4
DNA: TGTGCCAGCAGTTTATATAGTTCCAGGGACGGCGAAAAACTGTTTTTT; CDR3: CASSLYSSRDGEKLFF; size: .; V: TRBV27; D: .; length: 16; J: TRBJ1-4
DNA: TGTGCCTGGAGCCCGAGGGGACAGCCCCAGCATTTT; CDR3: CAWSPRGQPQHF; size: .; V: TRBV30; D: .; length: 12; J: TRBJ1-5
DNA: TGTGCCAGCAGCCGGCGGACTAGCGGTTTTGAGCAGTTCTTC; CDR3: CASSRRTSGFEQFF; size: .; V: TRBV7-6; D: TRBD2; length: 14; J: TRBJ2-1
DNA: TGCAGCGTAGGGACAGCGGCTGGGGCCAACGTCCTGACTTTC; CDR3: CSVGTAAGANVLTF; size: .; V: TRBV29-1; D: TRBD1; length: 14; J: TRBJ2-6
DNA: TGTGCCAGCAGCTGGCCGGCGGTCTCTGGAAACACCATATATTTT; CDR3: CASSWPAVSGNTIYF; size: once; V: TRBV7-9; D: .; length: 15; J: TRBJ1-3
DNA: TGCGCCAGCAGCCGAAGCGGCGGAGAGACCCAGTACTTC; CDR3: CASSRSGGETQYF; size: .; V: TRBV4-1; D: .; length: 13; J: TRBJ2-5
DNA: TGCGCCAGCTGCCGAGACAACCAAGAGCAGTACTTC; CDR3: CASCRDNQEQYF; size: .; V: TRBV5-1; D: .; length: 12; J: TRBJ2-7
DNA: TGTGCCAGCAGTGATTTTGGCAGCTCTGGAAACACCATATATTTT; CDR3: CASSDFGSSGNTIYF; size: few; V: TRBV25-1; D: .; length: 15; J: TRBJ1-3
DNA: TGTGCCAGCAGCTTAGTTGATGGCTCCTACGAGCAGTACTTC; CDR3: CASSLVDGSYEQYF; size: .; V: TRBV7-2; D: .; length: 14; J: TRBJ2-7
DNA: TGTGCCAGCAGCTGGGACAGGGGGCTTGGCTACACCTTC; CDR3: CASSWDRGLGYTF; size: .; V: TRBV5-4; D: TRBD1; length: 13; J: TRBJ1-2
DNA: TGTGCCAGCAGCAGGGGAAATGAGCAGTTCTTC; CDR3: CASSRGNEQFF; size: .; V: TRBV2; D: .; length: 11; J: TRBJ2-1
DNA: TGTGCCAGCAGTTTGGGCGGAGGGAACACCATATATTTT; CDR3: CASSLGGGNTIYF; size: few; V: TRBV28; D: .; length: 13; J: TRBJ1-3
DNA: TGTGCCAGCAGTGAAGAGGCAGGGGGATGGGAAAAACTGTTTTTT; CDR3: CASSEEAGGWEKLFF; size: .; V: TRBV6-1; D: TRBD1; length: 15; J: TRBJ1-4
DNA: TGTGCCACCAGCAGAGATAGGGCCTCTCCCAATCAGCCCCAGCATTTT; CDR3: CATSRDRASPNQPQHF; size: many; V: TRBV15; D: .; length: 16; J: TRBJ1-5
DNA: TGTGCCAGCAGCGAAGGACCTGGGGCGTATGGCTACACCTTC; CDR3: CASSEGPGAYGYTF; size: once; V: TRBV9; D: .; length: 14; J: TRBJ1-2
DNA: TGTGCCAGTAGTCCGGGACAGAAGAGCAATACGCAGTATTTT; CDR3: CASSPGQKSNTQYF; size: .; V: TRBV19; D: TRBD1; length: 14; J: TRBJ2-3
DNA: TGTGCCAGCAGTGGGCCTTCAGGGGGATGGACTGAAGCTTTCTTT; CDR3: CASSGPSGGWTEAFF; size: .; V: TRBV25-1; D: TRBD1; length: 15; J: TRBJ1-1
DNA: TGTGCCAGCAGTTACCAGGCTCCGGAGACCCAGTACTTC; CDR3: CASSYQAPETQYF; size: .; V: TRBV6-6; D: .; length: 13; J: TRBJ2-5
DNA: TGTGCCAGCGCCTCACGGGGAAACACCATATATTTT; CDR3: CASASRGNTIYF; size: .; V: TRBV6-5; D: .; length: 12; J: TRBJ1-3
DNA: TGTGCCAGCAGTTTACGGCAATCCTACGAGCAGTACTTC; CDR3: CASSLRQSYEQYF; size: .; V: TRBV28; D: .; length: 13; J: TRBJ2-7
DNA: TGTGCCAGCAGTGAACTCAGGGCGCCCTACGAGCAGTACTTC; CDR3: CASSELRAPYEQYF; size: few; V: TRBV6-1; D: .; length: 14; J: TRBJ2-7
DNA: TGTGCCAGTAGTACAGACAGGGGTGACTATGGCTACACCTTC; CDR3: CASSTDRGDYGYTF; size: few; V: TRBV19; D: TRBD1; length: 14; J: TRBJ1-2
DNA: TGTGCCAGCAGTGTTACCCGGGACAGGGATGAAAAACTGTTTTTT; CDR3: CASSVTRDRDEKLFF; size: few; V: TRBV2; D: TRBD1; length: 15; J: TRBJ1-4
DNA: TGTGCCAGCAGCCAAGCGGGAGGGCAAGAGACCCAGTACTTC; CDR3: CASSQAGGQETQYF; size: .; V: TRBV7-6; D: TRBD2; length: 14; J: TRBJ2-5
DNA: TGCGCCAGCAGCAGACTCCGGGACATTGGGACCGGGGAGCTGTTTTTT; CDR3: CASSRLRDIGTGELFF; size: .; V: TRBV5-1; D: .; length: 16; J: TRBJ2-2